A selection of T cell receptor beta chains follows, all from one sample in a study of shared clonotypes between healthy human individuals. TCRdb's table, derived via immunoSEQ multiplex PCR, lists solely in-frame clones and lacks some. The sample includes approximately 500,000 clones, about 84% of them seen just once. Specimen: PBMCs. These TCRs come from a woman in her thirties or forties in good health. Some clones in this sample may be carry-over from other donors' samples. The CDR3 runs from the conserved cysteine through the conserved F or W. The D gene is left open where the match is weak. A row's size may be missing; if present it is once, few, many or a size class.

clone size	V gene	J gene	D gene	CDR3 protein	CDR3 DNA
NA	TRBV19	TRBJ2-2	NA	CASRALDSHTGELFF	TGTGCCAGTAGGGCCTTGGACTCCCACACCGGGGAGCTGTTTTTT
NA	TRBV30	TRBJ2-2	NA	CAWSGYGLAGELFF	TGTGCCTGGAGTGGTTACGGGTTAGCCGGGGAGCTGTTTTTT
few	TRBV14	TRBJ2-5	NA	CASSQGTAETQYF	TGTGCCAGCAGCCAGGGAACAGCGGAGACCCAGTACTTC
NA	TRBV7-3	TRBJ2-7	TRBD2	CASSPGLAGGPGPYEQYF	TGTGCCAGCAGTCCCGGACTAGCGGGAGGGCCGGGGCCCTACGAGCAGTACTTC
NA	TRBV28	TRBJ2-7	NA	CASIGRVSYEQYF	TGTGCCAGCATTGGAAGGGTCAGCTACGAGCAGTACTTC
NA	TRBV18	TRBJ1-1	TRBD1	CASSPETGLRTEAFF	TGTGCCAGCTCACCCGAGACAGGGTTGAGGACTGAAGCTTTCTTT
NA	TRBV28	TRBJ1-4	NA	CASSFLPGSNEKLFF	TGTGCCAGCAGTTTCCTTCCAGGGTCTAATGAAAAACTGTTTTTT
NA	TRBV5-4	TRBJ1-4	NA	CASSLEGIREKLFF	TGTGCCAGCAGCTTGGAAGGGATACGGGAAAAACTGTTTTTT
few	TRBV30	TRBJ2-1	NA	CAWSGLDNEQFF	TGTGCCTGGAGTGGGCTAGACAATGAGCAGTTCTTC
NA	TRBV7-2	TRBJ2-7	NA	CASSLLGLANEQYF	TGTGCCAGCAGCTTATTAGGGCTAGCGAACGAGCAGTACTTC
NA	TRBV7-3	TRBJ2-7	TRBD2	CASSLGSGLAYEQYF	TGTGCCAGCAGCTTAGGCTCGGGACTAGCCTACGAGCAGTACTTC
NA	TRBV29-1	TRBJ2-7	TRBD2	CSVEGVVSGRAGERYEQYF	TGCAGCGTTGAAGGGGTGGTTAGCGGGAGGGCCGGGGAGCGCTACGAGCAGTACTTC
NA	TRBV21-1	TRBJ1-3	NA	CASSKVGPYSGNTIYF	TGTGCCAGCAGCAAAGTTGGACCCTACTCTGGAAACACCATATATTTT
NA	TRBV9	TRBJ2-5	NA	CASSTRGVGEQYF	TGTGCCAGCAGCACCCGAGGGGTGGGGGAGCAGTACTTC
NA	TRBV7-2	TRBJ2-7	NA	CASSPSGQGNEQYF	TGTGCCAGCAGCCCTTCGGGCCAAGGGAACGAGCAGTACTTC
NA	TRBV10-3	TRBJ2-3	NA	CAISESGQTAPTDTQYF	TGTGCCATCAGTGAGTCAGGACAGACTGCTCCCACAGATACGCAGTATTTT
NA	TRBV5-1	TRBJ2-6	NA	CASSLDAGRGGANVLTF	TGCGCCAGCAGCTTGGATGCAGGGCGAGGGGGGGCCAACGTCCTGACTTTC
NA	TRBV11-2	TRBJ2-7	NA	CASSHSGDITYEQYF	TGTGCCAGCAGCCACAGCGGGGACATAACCTACGAGCAGTACTTC
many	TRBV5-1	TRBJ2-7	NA	CASGPERAYEQYF	TGCGCCAGCGGGCCGGAGAGGGCTTACGAGCAGTACTTC
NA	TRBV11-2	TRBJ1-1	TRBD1	CASSFQGAVEAFF	TGTGCCAGCAGCTTTCAGGGGGCGGTTGAAGCTTTCTTT
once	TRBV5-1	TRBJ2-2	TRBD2	CASSREGLTGELFF	TGCGCCAGCAGCCGGGAGGGCCTTACCGGGGAGCTGTTTTTT
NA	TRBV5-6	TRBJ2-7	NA	CASSSLGGRAYEQYF	TGTGCCAGCAGCTCTCTCGGGGGTCGGGCCTACGAGCAGTACTTC
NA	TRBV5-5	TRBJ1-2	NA	CASSFTLSGGYTF	TGTGCCAGCAGCTTTACATTATCTGGTGGCTACACCTTC
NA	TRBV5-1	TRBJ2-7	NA	CASSPSTPSYEQYF	TGCGCCAGCAGCCCCTCGACACCCTCCTACGAGCAGTACTTC
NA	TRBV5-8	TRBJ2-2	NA	CASRRIEGTGELFF	TGTGCCAGCAGGCGTATAGAGGGGACCGGGGAGCTGTTTTTT
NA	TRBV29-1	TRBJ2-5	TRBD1	CSVEGGQGQETQYF	TGCAGCGTTGAAGGGGGACAGGGTCAAGAGACCCAGTACTTC
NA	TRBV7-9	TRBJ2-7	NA	CASSPQSLYEQYF	TGTGCCAGCAGCCCACAGTCCCTCTACGAGCAGTACTTC
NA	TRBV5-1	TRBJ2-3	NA	CASSLTDTQYF	TGCGCCAGCAGCTTAACAGATACGCAGTATTTT
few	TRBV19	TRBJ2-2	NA	CASSWWGTLNTGELFF	TGTGCCAGTAGTTGGTGGGGGACATTGAACACCGGGGAGCTGTTTTTT
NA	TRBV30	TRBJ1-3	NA	CAWRTYLDGSGNTIYF	TGTGCCTGGAGAACGTACTTGGACGGTTCTGGAAACACCATATATTTT
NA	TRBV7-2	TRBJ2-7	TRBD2	CASSPRGGTSARSYEQYF	TGTGCCAGCAGCCCGCGGGGGGGGACTAGCGCTCGCTCCTACGAGCAGTACTTC
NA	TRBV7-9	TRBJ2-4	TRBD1	CASSYAGTGLAKNIQYF	TGTGCCAGCAGTTACGCCGGGACAGGCCTAGCCAAAAACATTCAGTACTTC
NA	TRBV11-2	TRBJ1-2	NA	CASSLDLQGFYGYTF	TGTGCCAGCAGCTTAGATCTCCAGGGGTTCTATGGCTACACCTTC
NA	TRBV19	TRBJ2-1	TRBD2	CASSRLAGEGYNEQFF	TGTGCCAGTAGTAGACTAGCGGGAGAGGGTTACAATGAGCAGTTCTTC
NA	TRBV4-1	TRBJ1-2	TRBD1	CASSQGAGTGSGYTF	TGCGCCAGCAGCCAAGGGGCCGGGACAGGGTCTGGCTACACCTTC
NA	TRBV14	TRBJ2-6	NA	CASSLAGFAAGANVLTF	TGTGCCAGCAGCCTCGCAGGGTTTGCAGCTGGGGCCAACGTCCTGACTTTC
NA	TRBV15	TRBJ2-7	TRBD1	CATSRGPGTESSYEQYF	TGTGCCACCAGCAGAGGGCCCGGGACAGAGAGCTCCTACGAGCAGTACTTC
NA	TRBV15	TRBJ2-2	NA	CATRVNPGSNTGELFF	TGTGCCACCAGAGTCAATCCGGGATCGAACACCGGGGAGCTGTTTTTT
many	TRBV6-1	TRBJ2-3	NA	CASSAWVPPDTQYF	TGTGCCAGCAGTGCATGGGTCCCACCAGATACGCAGTATTTT
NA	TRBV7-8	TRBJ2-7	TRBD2	CASSTSGRTYEQYF	TGTGCCAGCAGCACTAGCGGGAGAACCTACGAGCAGTACTTC
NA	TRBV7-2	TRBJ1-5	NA	CASSRDSWGNQPQHF	TGTGCCAGCAGTCGGGACTCATGGGGGAATCAGCCCCAGCATTTT
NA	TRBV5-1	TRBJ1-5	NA	CASSLDGNNQPQHF	TGCGCCAGCAGCTTGGACGGGAACAATCAGCCCCAGCATTTT
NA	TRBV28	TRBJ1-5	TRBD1	CASSFDRVGQPQHF	TGTGCCAGCAGTTTTGACAGGGTCGGTCAGCCCCAGCATTTT
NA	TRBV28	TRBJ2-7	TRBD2	CASSSPSGRWYEQYF	TGTGCCAGCAGTTCCCCTAGCGGGAGATGGTACGAGCAGTACTTC
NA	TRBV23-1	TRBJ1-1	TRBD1	CASGTGGYAEAFF	TGCGCCAGCGGGACAGGGGGTTACGCTGAAGCTTTCTTT
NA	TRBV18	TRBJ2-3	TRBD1	CASSPPGRGQADTQYF	TGTGCCAGCTCACCACCTGGCAGGGGGCAAGCAGATACGCAGTATTTT
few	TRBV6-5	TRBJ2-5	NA	CASGDSAWTQYF	TGTGCCAGCGGAGATTCTGCCTGGACCCAGTACTTC